The rows below give T cell receptor beta chains drawn from one sample of a study of T cells after yellow fever vaccination. TCRdb reprocessed the 5' RACE reads with MiXCR, giving one entry per CDR3 protein. In the table there are a few hundred thousand distinct CDR3 sequences, 17% of which are singletons. This material consisted of PBMCs, taken about 5 days after the first yellow fever vaccination. All receptors come from a man younger than 30 who received the YFV17D yellow fever vaccine. The CDR3 runs from the conserved cysteine through the conserved F or W. The D gene is left open where the match is weak. Only part of the rows carry a size: once, few, many, or a class if the clone is expanded.

V gene	D gene	clone size	J gene	CDR3 DNA	CDR3 protein
TRBV4-3	-	few	TRBJ1-1	TGCGCCAGCAGCCAAGATAGGGTTGGGAGGGCCCCTGAAGCTTTCTTT	CASSQDRVGRAPEAFF
TRBV9	-	-	TRBJ1-3	TGTGCCAGCAAGGGAGACGGGAACACCATATATTTT	CASKGDGNTIYF
TRBV7-2	TRBD2	-	TRBJ2-5	TGTGCCAGCAGCGGCCAAGCGGGGGGCCTGGAGACCCAGTACTTC	CASSGQAGGLETQYF
TRBV5-5	-	many	TRBJ2-7	TGTGCCAGCAGCCGGGGGCAAGCCTCCTACGAGCAGTACTTC	CASSRGQASYEQYF
TRBV4-3	-	-	TRBJ1-6	TGCGCCAGCAGCCAATGGGCCGGATTTAATTCACCCCTCCACTTT	CASSQWAGFNSPLHF
TRBV5-1	TRBD2	few	TRBJ2-3	TGCGCCAGCTTCGCTAGCGGGGGGGCGCAGCAGTATTTT	CASFASGGAQQYF
TRBV6-2/TRBV6-3	TRBD2	many	TRBJ2-1	TGTGCCAGCAGTTGGACTAGCGGGGGCTACAATGAGCAGTTCTTC	CASSWTSGGYNEQFF
TRBV7-9	-	-	TRBJ1-3	TGTGCCAGCAGCTTAGCTACGGGGTCTGTCTCTGGAAACACCATATATTTT	CASSLATGSVSGNTIYF
TRBV7-2	TRBD2	-	TRBJ2-5	TGTGCCAGCAGCTTCCAACTAGCGGGGGATAGGGAGACCCAGTACTTC	CASSFQLAGDRETQYF
TRBV19	TRBD1	few	TRBJ1-2	TGTGCCAGTAGTGGACCGGGACAGGGCTTTGGCTACACCTTC	CASSGPGQGFGYTF
TRBV5-1	TRBD2	-	TRBJ2-2	TGCGCCAGCAGCTTGGCCCTCTCTAGCGGGGGGGCCGGAGACACCGGGGAGCTGTTTTTT	CASSLALSSGGAGDTGELFF
TRBV9	-	-	TRBJ1-5	TGTGCCAGCAGCGGATGGGGAAGCAATCAGCCCCAGCATTTT	CASSGWGSNQPQHF
TRBV2	-	-	TRBJ2-1	TGTGCCAGCAGTGACTGGGAGGACAATGAGCAGTTCTTC	CASSDWEDNEQFF
TRBV18	TRBD1	-	TRBJ2-7	TGTGCCAGCTCACAAACAGGGGCAGGTAGCTCCTACGAGCAGTACTTC	CASSQTGAGSSYEQYF
TRBV4-2	-	-	TRBJ1-6	TGTGCCAGCAGCCAAGATTCGGGACGGGTCTCATCACCCCTCCACTTT	CASSQDSGRVSSPLHF
TRBV10-3	-	-	TRBJ2-1	TGTGCCATCAGTGAGTCGACTCCTTGGCAGGATGGTACCAATGAGCAGTTCTTC	CAISESTPWQDGTNEQFF
TRBV15	TRBD1	few	TRBJ1-2	TGTGCCACCAGCAGATCCCCACCGGGACAGGGGGCCCATGGCTACACCTTC	CATSRSPPGQGAHGYTF
TRBV12-3/TRBV12-4	TRBD1	few	TRBJ2-3	TGTGCCAGCAGACCTCCGGGACAGTCCACAGATACGCAGTATTTT	CASRPPGQSTDTQYF
TRBV3-1	-	few	TRBJ1-6	TGTGCCAGCAGCAAATCAACGGCGCAAAGGGGCTCACCCCTCCACTTT	CASSKSTAQRGSPLHF
TRBV9	TRBD2	-	TRBJ2-3	TGTGCCAGCAGCGTAGACCTAGCGGGGGCAGATACGCAGTATTTT	CASSVDLAGADTQYF
TRBV7-2	-	many	TRBJ2-5	TGTGCCAGCAGTACCGGACAGCTGTACCAAGAGACCCAGTACTTC	CASSTGQLYQETQYF
TRBV20-1	TRBD2	-	TRBJ2-2	TGCAGTGCTAGACCTAGCGGGGTCCCCGGGGAGCTGTTTTTT	CSARPSGVPGELFF
TRBV28	-	-	TRBJ1-1	TGTGCCAGCAGTCCGAGGGCACAGAGAGCTTTCTTT	CASSPRAQRAFF
TRBV29-1	-	many	TRBJ1-1	TGCAGCGTTAAGGTGCAGGGAGAAGCTTTCTTT	CSVKVQGEAFF
TRBV9	-	-	TRBJ2-3	TGTGCCAGCAGCGTATATGACAGGGAGGCAGATACGCAGTATTTT	CASSVYDREADTQYF
TRBV6-5	-	few	TRBJ2-2	TGTGCCAGCAGTTCGATCCGGACAACGAACACCGGGGAGCTGTTTTTT	CASSSIRTTNTGELFF
TRBV3-1	TRBD1	once	TRBJ1-6	TGTGCCAGCAGCCAAGGAAACCTCAGGGGGAATTCACCCCTCCACTTT	CASSQGNLRGNSPLHF
TRBV6-1	-	-	TRBJ2-2	TGTGCCAGCAGTGAGTCGGCCACCGGGGAGCTGTTTTTT	CASSESATGELFF
TRBV18	-	-	TRBJ1-2	TGTGCCAGCTCAGGGGCATCCCGTGACTACACCTTC	CASSGASRDYTF
TRBV20-1	TRBD1	-	TRBJ1-2	TGCAGTGCTACGCTACAGGGGCAAGCTAACTATGGCTACACCTTC	CSATLQGQANYGYTF
TRBV6-1	TRBD1	few	TRBJ1-2	TGTGCCAGCAGTGAGCCCCGGGACAGGGGAGACTATGGCTACACCTTC	CASSEPRDRGDYGYTF
TRBV5-1	-	few	TRBJ2-7	TGCGCCAGCAATTTCGGACTCGTGCGGGATATTTACGAGCAGTACTTC	CASNFGLVRDIYEQYF
TRBV20-1	-	-	TRBJ2-1	TGCAGTGCTAGAGATATCGCTAGGTCGGGGTACAATGAGCAGTTCTTC	CSARDIARSGYNEQFF
TRBV20-1	-	-	TRBJ2-5	TGCAGTGCTAGAGCTTCGGCGGGGTACCAAGAGACCCAGTACTTC	CSARASAGYQETQYF
TRBV7-3	-	many	TRBJ2-2	TGTGCCAGCAGCTCCCCGTCAACAGCTTCCGGGGAGCTGTTTTTT	CASSSPSTASGELFF
TRBV20-1	-	few	TRBJ2-3	TGCAGTGCTACACCCCTCTCCGCGGGGGCAGCAGATACGCAGTATTTT	CSATPLSAGAADTQYF
TRBV5-4	TRBD1	-	TRBJ1-2	TGTGCCAGCACCGACCGGGACAGGGAGTTACGATATGGCTACACCTTC	CASTDRDRELRYGYTF
TRBV5-5	-	-	TRBJ1-2	TGTGCCAGCAGCAGGGGGGGGGTCGGCTACACCTTC	CASSRGGVGYTF
TRBV28	TRBD1	-	TRBJ2-2	TGTGCCAGCAGTTTGGGGAGACAGGGTGTAGGGGAGCTGTTTTTT	CASSLGRQGVGELFF